Sequencing of this T cell receptor (beta chain) was carried out in a study of blood T cell repertoires in COVID-19. Study at large: T cells, B-cell-depleted T cells, or PBMCs provided the cDNA or gDNA that served as material.

In the original processing: Amplification with reference gene primers provided the estimates of nucleated cell counts. Measured with immunoSEQ multiplex PCR; TCRdb has only the in-frame clones, and not every one. The V and J calls and clone size were taken over from that table, and D and trimming were inferred from the DNA. Among a few hundred thousand clones listed, roughly 86% were seen once. Germline V gene sequence: CDR1 LNHDA, CDR2 SQIVND (reference sequence). Deletions cut 3 bases from V and 8 bases from J, with 13 bases between. The CDR3 has 13 amino acids. This sequence originates from a man aged 80 or over with acute or convalescent COVID-19. Sequenced input: peripheral blood. The rearrangement uses TRBV19 and TRBJ1-2, with D unresolved. CDR3 sequence: CASSIGGQRGYTF. The CDR3 nucleotides are TGTGCCAGTAGTATCGGCGGCCAGCGGGGCTACACCTTC.